A selection of T cell receptor beta chains follows, all from one sample in a study of shared clonotypes between healthy human individuals. Clones were read by immunoSEQ multiplex PCR, and TCRdb kept only the in-frame ones, dropping some. Of 2 million to 3 million clones detected, approximately 94% appear once; the ten largest clones hold 0.36%. Sequencing was carried out using naive CD4+ T cells from PBMCs. Every receptor here comes from a man younger than 35 in good health. Some clones in this sample may be carry-over from other donors' samples. Each CDR3 is given with its conserved first and last residue. Each record gives: D gene, clone size, J gene, V gene, CDR3 DNA, CDR3 protein. D genes are given only for firm matches. Size is omitted from some rows. Given values are once, few, many or a class for expanded clones.

TRBD1	NA	TRBJ1-2	TRBV2	TGTGCCAGCAGTGAGCTCGGACAGGGGGCAAGCTATGGCTACACCTTC	CASSELGQGASYGYTF
TRBD1	NA	TRBJ1-2	TRBV5-1	TGCGCCAGCAGCCCCGGGACAGGAGCTCCCCTAGCTAACTATGGCTACACCTTC	CASSPGTGAPLANYGYTF
TRBD1	NA	TRBJ1-1	TRBV30	TGTGCCTGGAGCGGGACAGCCGGGGAAGCTTTCTTT	CAWSGTAGEAFF
NA	NA	TRBJ1-4	TRBV14	TGTGCCAGCAGCCCCCACCCAACTAATGAAAAACTGTTTTTT	CASSPHPTNEKLFF
TRBD2	NA	TRBJ2-1	TRBV4-3	TGCGCCAGCAGCCAACGGCGGGAGTACTATGAGCAGTTCTTC	CASSQRREYYEQFF
NA	NA	TRBJ1-1	TRBV6-5	TGTGCCAGCAGTTACGGGGCAGACCTGAACACTGAAGCTTTCTTT	CASSYGADLNTEAFF
NA	once	TRBJ2-7	TRBV5-4	TGTGCCAGCAGCTCCGGGACGGGCTTGGGGTACGAGCAGTACTTC	CASSSGTGLGYEQYF
TRBD1	NA	TRBJ2-5	TRBV30	TGTGCCTGGAGTTCAGGGGGTCGAGAGACCCAGTACTTC	CAWSSGGRETQYF
TRBD2	NA	TRBJ2-5	TRBV5-1	TGCGCCAGCAGCTTTACGGGAGGGACCCAGTACTTC	CASSFTGGTQYF
TRBD1	NA	TRBJ2-5	TRBV5-4	TGTGCCAGCAGCTTGGGAGGGGGCGACGAGACCCAGTACTTC	CASSLGGGDETQYF
NA	NA	TRBJ2-1	TRBV5-1	TGCGCCAGCAGCTTCCCCCTAGCGAACAATGAGCAGTTCTTC	CASSFPLANNEQFF
NA	NA	TRBJ2-3	TRBV6-6	TGTGCCAGCAGTCGGACCCGGACCGAAGATACGCAGTATTTT	CASSRTRTEDTQYF
NA	NA	TRBJ1-5	TRBV19	TGTGCCAGTAGTACCAGGGGTCCTATATCAAGCAATCAGCCCCAGCATTTT	CASSTRGPISSNQPQHF
NA	once	TRBJ1-2	TRBV5-4	TGTGCCAGCAGCATACCGACAGGCGCGTCATATGGCTACACCTTC	CASSIPTGASYGYTF
NA	NA	TRBJ2-1	TRBV5-1	TGCGCCAGCAGCTTGGGCCCCCTTAGTGAGCAGTTCTTC	CASSLGPLSEQFF
NA	NA	TRBJ2-5	TRBV18	TGTGCCAGCTCACCATTCGGCAGACAAGAGACCCAGTACTTC	CASSPFGRQETQYF
NA	few	TRBJ2-7	TRBV11-2	TGTGCCAGCAGCAAACAGGGTTACGAGCAGTACTTC	CASSKQGYEQYF
TRBD2	NA	TRBJ2-1	TRBV7-9	TGTGCCAGCAGCTTCCAGACTAGCGGGAGTCTCGATGAGCAGTTCTTC	CASSFQTSGSLDEQFF
NA	few	TRBJ1-5	TRBV16	TGTGCCAGCAGCCAGGGACGGAATCAGCCCCAGCATTTT	CASSQGRNQPQHF
NA	NA	TRBJ2-5	TRBV4-3	TGCGCCAGCAGCCAAGGTCTTGGGGACGGAGAGACCCAGTACTTC	CASSQGLGDGETQYF
NA	NA	TRBJ1-1	TRBV29-1	TGCAGCGTTGACCCAGTGAACACTGAAGCTTTCTTT	CSVDPVNTEAFF
NA	NA	TRBJ2-3	TRBV6-1	TGTGCCAGCAGTAACCGGGACCTAGATACGCAGTATTTT	CASSNRDLDTQYF
NA	NA	TRBJ2-7	TRBV2	TGTGCCAGCAGGAGGGGAGGGGGACAGGACTACGAGCAGTACTTC	CASRRGGGQDYEQYF